The text below deals with one TCR beta chain. The antigen is unknown. A much more abundant neighbour one base away suggests this may be a read error. Germline V CDR1 and CDR2: SNHLY, FYNNEI. CDR3 length equals 13 residues. After removal of 7 bases from V and 5 bases from J, the junction contained 1 base not matched to a gene. Preparation of the TCRbeta library involved a method that used unique molecular identifiers. Using its own MiXCR run on the PCR reads, TCRdb lists one record per CDR3 protein. The sample consists of 670,000 or so distinct CDR3 sequences, around 13% of them appearing once. The sample is drawn from a study of T-cell reconstitution after alpha-beta-depleted transplantation in children. Study conclusions and caveats: High day-60 TCRbeta diversity in some patients came from surviving recipient T cells and thymic progenitors. By one year post-transplant, T-cell counts and diversity largely arose from T cells that were newly produced. There were reportedly several hundred expanded graft clones from which alpha-beta T cells came about two months after transplant.

This chain connects TRBV2 to TRBJ2-1; 11 positions agree with TRBD2. This specimen consisted of PBMCs, obtained before TCRalphabeta/CD19-depleted stem cell transplant. The TCR was taken from a girl aged 2-10 years with congenital amegakaryocytic thrombocytopenia, due to receive a stem cell transplant. The CDR3 DNA follows: TGTGCCAGCACGGGACTAGCGGACAATGAGCAGTTCTTC. Translating gives CASTGLADNEQFF.